Below, one TCR beta chain is given with its context. The antigen it binds to is not known. Per-base quality was not reported, and no clone a single base away is much larger than it. To sequence the TCRbeta CDR3 region, genomic DNA was isolated from the sorted cells. TCRbeta CDR3 regions were sequenced using the immunoSEQ Assay. TCRdb took over this immuneACCESS table, retaining in-frame rearrangements with V and J assigned. Such tables are incomplete; in checked studies, under half of the missing clones stem from an unresolved V gene, and the remainder is unexplained. Here the sample has about 44,000 clones; around 80% occur a single time. Jointly, the top ten make up roughly 6.8% of the sample. According to the germline V gene (reference sequence), CDR1 reads WNHNN and CDR2 reads SYGVQD. The CDR3 covers 11 residues, taking in both the cysteine and the phenylalanine. Just the 33-base CDR3 DNA is kept, in frame starting at base 1. The V end loses 9 bases and the J end loses 8 bases, and a stretch of 11 bases separates them.

This sample is drawn from a study of OX40 agonist ivuxolimab in advanced cancers. For context, the study as a whole: Ivuxolimab was an agonistic, fully human IgG2 monoclonal antibody directed against OX40 (CD134), a costimulatory receptor. The paper covers the monotherapy dose-escalation part of the phase I ivuxolimab trial, which included N = 52 patients. Among the roughly 52 dose-escalation patients, about 19 had hepatocellular carcinoma, 15 or so melanoma, 9 renal cell carcinoma and 9 head and neck cancer. In the dose-escalation cohort, more than 75% of patients were male, and the mean age was approximately 60 years, with a range of 23 to 79. Intravenous ivuxolimab was administered to patients every 2 weeks at six dose levels: 0.01, 0.1, 0.3, 1.5, 3 and 10 mg/kg. Prior anti-PD-1, anti-PD-L1 or anti-CTLA-4 therapy was permitted, and checkpoint inhibitors had been received by less than 45% of dose-escalation patients. Partial responses occurred in three dose-escalation patients, of whom one had hepatocellular carcinoma and two had cutaneous melanoma. Peripheral TCRbeta sequencing was intended to test whether TCR sequence diversity was altered and clonal T-cell expansion was caused by ivuxolimab. The study at large found these results: After ivuxolimab, more expanded clones were found on average in CD8+ T cells than in CD4+ T cells. Which antigens the clonally expanded peripheral T cells were specific for was not determined. In partial responders in the 0.1-3.0 mg/kg groups, normalized peripheral clonal expansion was found to be among the lowest, especially among CD8+ T cells. Low levels of normalized T-cell clonal expansion were also seen in some patients who did not respond. At doses of 0.1 to 3.0 mg/kg, clonal expansion of both CD4+ and CD8+ T cells in blood was seen between baseline and week 6.

Patients with a history of autoimmune disease or receiving systemic immunosuppression were excluded from the trial. Peripheral blood for TCR sequencing was collected from all dose cohorts at baseline, on cycle 4 day 1, and on cycle 7 day 1. The samples were drawn from a first-in-human, open-label, multicenter phase I dose-escalation trial of ivuxolimab. Adults with locally advanced or metastatic melanoma, renal cell, hepatocellular, or head and neck squamous cell carcinoma were enrolled in the trial. Before TCR sequencing, CD4+ and CD8+ T cells were separately sorted from peripheral blood. The origin of this receptor is an adult with an advanced solid tumor such as melanoma, head and neck, liver or kidney cancer. The sequencing here drew on CD4+ or CD8+ T cells sorted from blood, taken in a trial of the OX40 agonist ivuxolimab. The rearrangement combines TRBV10-1 with TRBJ2-1, with the D gene not clear enough to name. The CDR3 sequence is CARNKLDEQFF. Here is the DNA: TGCGCCAGGAACAAGCTTGATGAGCAGTTCTTC.